Shown below are 23 T cell receptor beta chains from a single sample sequenced in a study of post-analysis software for immune sequencing data. TCR beta cDNA libraries had unique molecular identifiers. TCRdb reprocessed the PCR reads with MiXCR, giving one entry per CDR3 protein. Of 150,000 to 200,000 distinct CDR3 sequences in the sample, 30% were seen once. For these receptors, no antigen is known. Study observations and caveats: Patients used about five TRBV segments, including TRBV5-6, TRBV5-1 and TRBV20-1, more often than controls.

The sample consisted of blood. The receptors here all came from a girl aged 10 to 17 with multiple sclerosis.

Of note for this clonotype: Being one base from a much bigger clone, this may be a read error. J is TRBJ2-7 and V is TRBV12-3 or TRBV12-4, with D unresolved. The J call may be in error: the DNA end matches TRBJ2-5 better. This CDR3 comprises 14 residues. The chain's CDR3 is CASSAYDTSGTQYF. The CDR3 DNA reads TGTGCCAGCAGTGCGTACGACACCTCAGGGACCCAGTACTTC.

This clonotype was picked up a small number of times. The rearrangement uses TRBV28 and TRBJ1-5; the match to TRBD1 covers 7 bases. Germline trimming cut 6 bases from V and 5 bases from J; bases unmatched to any gene: 10. CDR3 length: 15 residues. The germline V gene has CDR1 MDHEN and CDR2 SYDVKM. CDR3 amino acids: CASRPLDRVDQPQHF. DNA for the CDR3: TGTGCCAGCAGACCCCTCGACAGGGTAGATCAGCCCCAGCATTTT.

Comments on this clonotype: The germline gene is not matched at one end of the junction; a read error may be the cause. The chain carries TRBV2 and TRBJ2-6; D is undetermined. The CDR3 length is 14 residues. The germline gives CDR1 SNHLY, CDR2 FYNNEI. This CDR3 reads CASSTWSEANVLTF. The CDR3 DNA follows: TGTGCCAGCAGCACATGGTCTGAGGCCAACGTCCTGACTTTC.

This clonotype has at least ten counts. V is TRBV11-2 and J is TRBJ2-5; the match to TRBD1 covers 8 bases. Germline loops: CDR1 SGHAT, CDR2 FQNNGV. Trimming cost V 3 bases and J 3 bases; bases outside gene matches: 6. The CDR3 covers 15 residues. The CDR3 DNA sequence: TGTGCCAGCAGCTTTGGGCAGGGGGCAAAAGAGACCCAGTACTTC. The encoded protein is CASSFGQGAKETQYF.

This clonotype was counted between two and nine times. The chain couples TRBV5-4 to TRBJ1-4; 8 positions match TRBD1. The V gene's germline CDR1 is SGHNT and CDR2 YYREEE (reference sequence). V gave up 4 bases and J gave up 10 bases; unmatched junction bases: 12. The CDR3 is made up of 15 amino acids. The DNA for the CDR3 is TGTGCCAGCAGCCTTTATACGGACAGGGTTGGAAAACTGTTTTTT. Protein: CASSLYTDRVGKLFF.

This clonotype was counted ten times or more. The genes are TRBV29-1 and TRBJ2-1; D not certain. CDR1 is SQVTM, CDR2 ANQGSEA, per germline. The CDR3 is 9 amino acids. V shed 4 bases and J shed 9 bases, with 4 bases lying between them. CDR3 in DNA: TGCAGCGTTGGGAGTGAGCAGTTCTTC. It codes for CSVGSEQFF.

This chain joins TRBV19 and TRBJ2-3, with D possibly TRBD2 on 5 matching bases. Trimming left V 3 bases short and J 5 bases short, with 9 bases between. The CDR3 extends over 13 amino acids. The V gene's germline CDR1 is LNHDA and CDR2 SQIVND (reference sequence). CDR3 sequence: CASSIQLGDTQYF. Here the CDR3 DNA reads TGTGCCAGTAGTATTCAACTAGGAGATACGCAGTATTTT.

The chain employs TRBV14 and TRBJ2-7, with 9 bases identical to TRBD1. V was clipped by 0 bases and J by 6 bases; unmatched bases: 9. Germline CDR1 is SGHDN and CDR2 is FVKESK. This CDR3 is 16 amino acids long. The CDR3 region is CASSQEPGTGQSEQYF. The DNA of the CDR3 is TGTGCCAGCAGCCAAGAGCCCGGGACAGGGCAGTCCGAGCAGTACTTC.

As regards this clonotype: One base away lies a much larger clone, so this may be a sequencing read error. The chain has TRBV28 and TRBJ2-1; TRBD1 or TRBD2 may be the D gene (5 bases each). Germline V gene lookup returns CDR1 MDHEN and CDR2 SYDVKM. The CDR3 spans 15 residues. The CDR3 is CAGRDDGGSYNERFF. In DNA, the CDR3 is TGTGCCGGTAGGGACGATGGAGGCTCCTACAATGAGCGGTTCTTC.

To note about this clonotype: This could be a read error, since a much larger clone is one nucleotide away. The rearrangement joins TRBV5-1 to TRBJ1-2; 11 positions match TRBD1. Germline CDR1 SGHRS, CDR2 YFSETQ. The CDR3 is made up of 15 amino acids. The V segment lost 4 bases and the J segment 7 bases; nucleotides outside the gene matches: 9. CDR3: CASSAGQGAWRGYTF. The CDR3 DNA reads TGCGCCAGCAGCGCAGGACAGGGGGCTTGGCGTGGCTACACCTTC.

This clonotype showed up just a few times. The V call is TRBV2, the J call TRBJ2-4; TRBD1 aligns across 9 bases. From germline, CDR1 is SNHLY and CDR2 FYNNEI. Trimming cost V 5 bases and J 6 bases; bases outside gene matches: 8. This CDR3 region has 15 residues. The CDR3 nucleotides are TGTGCCAGCAGTCAGGACAGGGGCGGAGGAAACATTCAGTACTTC. Translation gives CASSQDRGGGNIQYF.

In this sample, this clonotype turned up many times. CDR3 amino acids: CASSFRLAYEQYF. The CDR3 DNA follows: TGTGCCAGCAGTTTCCGGTTGGCCTACGAGCAGTACTTC. The chain joins TRBV12-3 or TRBV12-4 to TRBJ2-7; no definite D call. This CDR3 has 13 amino acids. V lost 3 bases and J lost 2, with 8 bases in between.

This clonotype was recorded at least ten times. The V gene is TRBV2, the J gene TRBJ2-7; 14 bases are shared with TRBD2. Trimming took 8 bases from V and 6 from J; bases not matched to a gene: 6. Germline V CDR1 and CDR2: SNHLY, FYNNEI. This CDR3 has 14 residues. CDR3 protein: CASSGTSGRSEQYF. CDR3 in DNA: TGTGCCAGCTCCGGGACTAGCGGGAGAAGCGAGCAGTACTTC.

This clonotype has a handful of counts. This chain uses TRBV7-2 with TRBJ2-7; no clear D. Germline V gene lookup returns CDR1 SGHTA and CDR2 FQGNSA. This CDR3 has 11 amino acids. V was shortened by 4 bases and J by 6 bases, with 7 bases between the two germline ends. CDR3 bases: TGTGCCAGCAGCTATGGGCCCGAGCAGTACTTC. It encodes CASSYGPEQYF.

The CDR3 is CASRSRRAHSTYEQYF. The CDR3 bases are TGTGCCAGCAGGTCCCGGCGGGCACATTCTACCTACGAGCAGTACTTC. The rearrangement joins TRBV28 to TRBJ2-7, with D possibly TRBD2 on 5 matching bases. Germline V gives CDR1 MDHEN, CDR2 SYDVKM. The CDR3 is 16 residues long. Deletions cut 6 bases from V and 2 bases from J, with 20 bases between.

This clonotype was observed a few times. The chain has TRBV10-3 and TRBJ1-6; 7 bases are shared with TRBD1. V lost 10 bases and J lost 6; bases outside the gene matches: 9. The CDR3 totals 14 residues. Germline CDR1 reads ENHRY; CDR2 reads SYGVKD. The CDR3 sequence is CATTGNSGNSPLHF. The CDR3 coding sequence is TGTGCCACGACAGGGAATTCGGGTAATTCACCCCTCCACTTT.

Comments on this clonotype: This may be a read error: a much more frequent sequence differs by one nucleotide. CDR3 sequence: CASSSASGWGETQYF. CDR3 nucleotide sequence: TGTGCCAGCAGCTCGGCTAGCGGATGGGGAGAGACCCAGTACTTC. V gene TRBV7-2 combines with J gene TRBJ2-5, with 7 bases matching TRBD2. V lost 4 bases to trimming and J lost 4 bases; unmatched junction nucleotides: 9. CDR3 size: 15 residues. Per the germline V gene, CDR1 is SGHTA and CDR2 is FQGNSA.

About this clonotype itself: A read error may be the cause here, since a much bigger clone is one base away. This chain links TRBV3-1 with TRBJ2-3, with no clear D. Per germline, CDR1 LGHDT and CDR2 YNNKEL (reference sequence). V gave up 4 bases and J gave up 5 bases, with 10 bases separating them. The CDR3 spans 13 residues. The CDR3 nucleotides are TGTGCCAGCAGCCCCTACGTTGTAGATACGCAGTATTTT. Its translation: CASSPYVVDTQYF.

In its sample, this clonotype was seen once. This may stem from a read error, because a much larger clone lies one nucleotide away. The chain carries TRBV20-1 and TRBJ2-2, with TRBD2 as a possible D gene (6 bases). The V gene lost 7 bases and the J gene lost 5 bases, with 11 bases spanning the gap. The CDR3 loop spans 12 amino acids. Germline values: CDR1 DFQATT, CDR2 SNEGSKA (reference sequence). CDR3 residues: CSVRLATGELFF. CDR3 DNA sequence: TGCAGTGTTCGGCTAGCGACCGGGGAGCTGTTTTTT.

To note about this clonotype: A read error may be the cause here, since a much bigger clone is one base away. V and J are TRBV20-1 and TRBJ1-5; possible D gene TRBD1, 5 bases. V lost 0 bases, J lost 2 bases, and 14 bases lay in between. Germline CDR1 is DFQATT and CDR2 is SNEGSKA (reference sequence). CDR3 length equals 16 residues. The CDR3 coding sequence is TGCAGTGCTAGAGAGGGGGACGGAATGGGCAATCAGCCCCAGCATTTT. It specifies CSAREGDGMGNQPQHF.

This clonotype appeared once. V gene TRBV30 combines with J gene TRBJ2-7; a weak D match, TRBD2 (5 bases). Germline assignment: CDR1 GTSNPN and CDR2 SVGIG (reference sequence). Between the trimmed V and J ends, which lost 5 bases and 2 bases, there was a span of 13 bases. The CDR3 totals 13 residues. CDR3 DNA sequence: TGTGCCTGGTGGATTACTAGAACCTACGAGCAGTACTTC. This codes for CAWWITRTYEQYF.

This clonotype was counted ten times or more. The V gene is TRBV29-1, the J gene TRBJ2-7, with 7 nucleotides matching TRBD2. V was clipped by 4 bases and J by 2 bases; unmatched bases: 5. The CDR3 totals 13 residues. CDR1 SQVTM and CDR2 ANQGSEA come from the germline V gene. In DNA, the CDR3 is TGCAGCGTTGCAGCGGGATCTCCCTACGAGCAGTACTTC. It yields the protein CSVAAGSPYEQYF.

The genes are TRBV6-6 and TRBJ1-5; 9 positions match TRBD1. The CDR3 sequence is 17 residues long. The junction had 14 bases not matched to a gene; V was cut back by 6 bases and J by 5 bases. CDR1 MNHNY and CDR2 SVGAGI come from the germline V gene (reference sequence). In DNA form, the CDR3 reads TGTGCCAGCAGCCAAACGGACAGGGGTTCGAGGGATCAGCCCCAGCATTTT. Residues: CASSQTDRGSRDQPQHF.